Listed below are T cell receptor beta chains from one sample, sequenced in a study of shared clonotypes between healthy human individuals. Libraries were prepared by immunoSEQ multiplex PCR; TCRdb keeps only in-frame clonotypes and omits some of them. This sample has roughly 1,000,000 clones, with 75% to 80% found just once. Material: memory CD4+ T cells from PBMCs. These receptors were collected from a young man in good health. Some clones in this sample may be carry-over from other donors' samples. CDR3s include the opening cysteine and the closing phenylalanine or tryptophan. D genes are given only for firm matches. Some rows mark clone size as missing; the rest say once, few, many or name a class of expanded clone.

clone_size j_call v_call d_call cdr3_nt cdr3_aa
- TRBJ2-7 TRBV19 - TGTGCCAGTACCCCGACAGGGAGGTCCAACCTTAAGGAGCAGTACTTC CASTPTGRSNLKEQYF
- TRBJ2-1 TRBV28 - TGTGCCAGCAGTTTTGTACAGGAGGATTACAATGAGCAGTTCTTC CASSFVQEDYNEQFF
- TRBJ2-3 TRBV7-9 TRBD2 TGTGCCAGCAGCTCGTTGACTAGCGGCCTTAACACAGATACGCAGTATTTT CASSSLTSGLNTDTQYF
- TRBJ2-3 TRBV30 - TGTGCCTGGAGTGTACGTCCAGATACGCAGTATTTT CAWSVRPDTQYF
- TRBJ1-1 TRBV19 - TGTGCCAGTAGTTCCCACCCATCGGACGGGAACACTGAAGCTTTCTTT CASSSHPSDGNTEAFF
- TRBJ2-5 TRBV6-5 - TGTGCCAGCAGTTACCGTTTCCAAGAGACCCAGTACTTC CASSYRFQETQYF
- TRBJ1-1 TRBV28 - TGTGCCAGCAGTGAGTTGAACACTGAAGCTTTCTTT CASSELNTEAFF
- TRBJ1-2 TRBV2 - TGTGCCAGCAGTGACCGGACAGTCAGCTATGGCTACACCTTC CASSDRTVSYGYTF
- TRBJ2-7 TRBV14 TRBD1 TGTGCCAGCAGCCGATACGATACAGGGGGCGAGCAGTACTTC CASSRYDTGGEQYF
- TRBJ2-7 TRBV5-1 TRBD2 TGCGCCAGCAGCTTGGTAGGCGGGAGTTCCTACGAGCAGTACTTC CASSLVGGSSYEQYF
- TRBJ2-2 TRBV27 TRBD1 TGTGCCAGCCGAATGGGTCGGGACAGGGGGCCCGGGGAGCTGTTTTTT CASRMGRDRGPGELFF
- TRBJ1-4 TRBV25-1 - TGTGCCAGCAGTGAATACAATGAAAAACTGTTTTTT CASSEYNEKLFF
many TRBJ2-5 TRBV7-6 TRBD2 TGTGCCAGCAGCTTCACCCTAGCGGCCAAGACCCAGTACTTC CASSFTLAAKTQYF
- TRBJ2-7 TRBV15 TRBD2 TGTGCCACCAGCCAAGGACTAGCGGAGTCCTACGAGCAGTACTTC CATSQGLAESYEQYF
- TRBJ2-1 TRBV7-3 - TGTGCCAGCAGCTTAGAGCTCGCCCGGGCGGATGAGCAGTTCTTC CASSLELARADEQFF
once TRBJ1-4 TRBV19 - TGTGCCAGTAGTATACAGGGACGGAATGAAAAACTGTTTTTT CASSIQGRNEKLFF
- TRBJ2-7 TRBV6-6 - TGTGCCAGCAGTTACTCCGGGACGCTGAACGAGCAGTACTTC CASSYSGTLNEQYF
- TRBJ1-5 TRBV7-2 TRBD1 TGTGCCAGCAGCTTAGCCCAGGGGGCGCAGGCCCAGCATTTT CASSLAQGAQAQHF
- TRBJ2-1 TRBV7-9 TRBD2 TGTGCCAGCAGGGGGGGACTAGCGGAAGACAATGAGCAGTTCTTC CASRGGLAEDNEQFF
- TRBJ1-1 TRBV30 - TGTGCCTGGAGTGTGTACACTGAAGCTTTCTTT CAWSVYTEAFF
- TRBJ1-2 TRBV27 TRBD1 TGTGCCAGCAGTTTCGACAGGGAAGAATATGGCTACACCTTC CASSFDREEYGYTF
many TRBJ1-5 TRBV27 - TGTGCCAGCCGACCGCTTCGGGATGGCAATCAGCCCCAGCATTTT CASRPLRDGNQPQHF
once TRBJ2-1 TRBV4-3 TRBD2 TGCGCCAGCAGCCTCCTGGGGGGGGTTGAGCAGTTCTTC CASSLLGGVEQFF
- TRBJ1-5 TRBV19 - TGTGCCAGTAGTACTGGACGGGAGGGGCAGCCCCAGCATTTT CASSTGREGQPQHF
- TRBJ1-4 TRBV19 - TGTGCCAGTAGTGCCCAGAGGCTGGCTAATGAAAAACTGTTTTTT CASSAQRLANEKLFF
- TRBJ2-5 TRBV11-2 - TGTGCCAGCAGCTACGAAGCAGGGTCCTGGGAGACCCAGTACTTC CASSYEAGSWETQYF
- TRBJ2-5 TRBV9 - TGTGCCAGCAGCGTCGGAGGGGGCGAGACCCAGTACTTC CASSVGGGETQYF
- TRBJ2-5 TRBV7-2 TRBD2 TGTGCCAGCAGCTTAGTAAGGGCTAGCGGACAAGAGACCCAGTACTTC CASSLVRASGQETQYF
- TRBJ2-7 TRBV7-2 TRBD2 TGTGCCAGCAGCTTGGCGACTAGCGGGGCCCCCTACGAGCAGTACTTC CASSLATSGAPYEQYF
- TRBJ1-1 TRBV29-1 - TGCAGCGTTGAGGAGGAATACACTGAAGCTTTCTTT CSVEEEYTEAFF
- TRBJ1-5 TRBV6-4 - TGTGCCAGCAGCCCGACGGAAGGGCAGCCCCAGCATTTT CASSPTEGQPQHF
- TRBJ1-5 TRBV27 - TGTGCCAGCAGTGCCGGACTTAGCAATCAGCCCCAGCATTTT CASSAGLSNQPQHF
- TRBJ2-1 TRBV6-1 TRBD2 TGTGCCAGCAGTGAAAAAGCGGGATCCTACAATGAGCAGTTCTTC CASSEKAGSYNEQFF
- TRBJ2-2 TRBV2 - TGTGCCAGCAGTGAAAGGTCTAGCCGCCGGGAGCTGTTTTTT CASSERSSRRELFF
few TRBJ2-7 TRBV23-1 TRBD1 TGCGCCAGCAGAAAAATAACCGGGACAGAAAACTACGAGCAGTACTTC CASRKITGTENYEQYF
- TRBJ2-2 TRBV9 - TGTGCCAGCAGCGTAAGGCCGGGCCCCCAGTCCGGGGAGCTGTTTTTT CASSVRPGPQSGELFF
- TRBJ2-7 TRBV5-1 - TGCGCCAGCAGCTTGGCAGTAAGGAGCTCCTACGAGCAGTACTTC CASSLAVRSSYEQYF
- TRBJ2-4 TRBV10-1 - TGCGCCAGCAGTGAGTCCGGTCATGCCAAAAACATTCAGTACTTC CASSESGHAKNIQYF
- TRBJ2-2 TRBV2 - TGTGCCAGCAAACAAGTAATGATGGCCGGGGAGCTGTTTTTT CASKQVMMAGELFF
- TRBJ2-5 TRBV7-2 - TGTGCCAGCAGCTTAGGGGGTAGTCAAGAGACCCAGTACTTC CASSLGGSQETQYF
- TRBJ1-1 TRBV9 - TGTGCCAGCAGTGGTACAGGGAAGGAGGCTTTCTTT CASSGTGKEAFF
- TRBJ1-5 TRBV23-1 - TGCGCCAGCAGTCAAGTTTCGACAGGCAGCAATCAGCCCCAGCATTTT CASSQVSTGSNQPQHF
few TRBJ1-5 TRBV2 TRBD1 TGTGCCAGCAGGCCCCGGGACAGCGCTAATCAGCCCCAGCATTTT CASRPRDSANQPQHF
few TRBJ1-1 TRBV4-1 - TGCGCCAGCAGCCAAGGTCAACACTTGAACACTGAAGCTTTCTTT CASSQGQHLNTEAFF
- TRBJ2-2 TRBV19 TRBD1 TGTGCCAGTAGTGGCGGACAGGGGGCGGGCACCGGGGAGCTGTTTTTT CASSGGQGAGTGELFF
- TRBJ1-1 TRBV5-1 - TGCGCCAGCAGCCCCCTCCGGGTAAACACTGAAGCTTTCTTT CASSPLRVNTEAFF